Presented here are 25 T cell receptor beta chains from one specimen sequenced in a study of T cell changes during pregnancy in multiple sclerosis. Sequencing was performed with immunoSEQ multiplex PCR; in TCRdb, only in-frame clones are kept and a portion is missing. In the table there are under 45,000 clones, roughly 96% of which are singletons. The specimen was peripheral blood, collected in the second trimester of pregnancy. These receptors were collected from a female donor with multiple sclerosis, enrolled in a pregnancy study.

This chain links TRBV19 with TRBJ1-5; TRBD1 matches 9 bases. The junction had 11 bases not matched to a gene; V was cut back by 5 bases and J by 3 bases. CDR1 LNHDA and CDR2 SQIVND come from the germline V gene (reference sequence). The CDR3 extends over 17 amino acids. This CDR3 is CASSELTGTGNNQPQHF. In nucleotides, the CDR3 is TGTGCCAGTAGTGAGTTAACCGGGACAGGGAACAATCAGCCCCAGCATTTT.

This chain connects TRBV7-3 to TRBJ2-7, with TRBD1 matching 8 bases. With V trimmed by 0 bases and J by 5 bases, 6 bases remained unmatched. This CDR3 is 15 amino acids long. Germline V gene data show CDR1 as SGHTA and CDR2 as FQGTGA. CDR3 sequence: CASSLTPDRVNEQYF. The DNA of the CDR3 is TGTGCCAGCAGCTTAACCCCGGACAGGGTTAACGAGCAGTACTTC.

The rearrangement uses TRBV29-1 and TRBJ2-5; 9 bases match TRBD1. The V segment lost 5 bases and the J segment 5 bases; nucleotides outside the gene matches: 6. This CDR3 comprises 13 residues. CDR1 and CDR2 (germline): SQVTM, ANQGSEA. DNA of the CDR3: TGCAGCGTTCCTTTGACAGGGGGGGAGACCCAGTACTTC. Translating gives CSVPLTGGETQYF.

This chain uses TRBV19 with TRBJ2-3; 7 bases agree with TRBD1. CDR1 is LNHDA and CDR2 is SQIVND in the germline V gene (reference sequence). The V segment lost 6 bases and the J segment 8 bases; nucleotides outside the gene matches: 23. The CDR3 sequence is 18 residues long. The CDR3 nucleotides are TGTGCCAGTAGCGTCCTCAATACAGGGGCGGCGGATGGGGGTACGCAGTATTTT. Its translation: CASSVLNTGAADGGTQYF.

The CDR3 loop reads CATRSQGAPGDTQYF. The CDR3 bases are TGTGCCACCCGTTCCCAGGGGGCGCCCGGAGATACGCAGTATTTT. V is TRBV15 and J is TRBJ2-3, with 8 bases that match TRBD1. The ends lost 8 bases at V and 5 bases at J; junction bases unmatched: 12. CDR1 and CDR2 from the germline V gene are LNHNV and YYDKDF (reference sequence). This CDR3 spans 15 amino acids.

The chain's CDR3 is CASSQVHRTTTEAFF. CDR3 sequence (DNA): TGCGCCAGCAGCCAAGTACACAGAACCACCACTGAAGCTTTCTTT. The V gene is TRBV4-3, the J gene TRBJ1-1; D is unclear. Trimming pared 1 base from V and 4 bases from J, leaving 13 bases between. The germline CDR1 and CDR2 sequences are LGHNA and YSLEER. The CDR3 contains 15 residues.

V usage is TRBV28 and J usage is TRBJ2-2, with D unresolved. The germline gives CDR1 MDHEN, CDR2 SYDVKM. V gave up 2 bases and J gave up 8 bases, with 6 bases separating them. The CDR3 covers 12 residues. CDR3 DNA sequence: TGTGCCAGCAGTTTACGGGTAGGGGAGCTGTTTTTT. Its translation is CASSLRVGELFF.

The chain carries TRBV29-1 and TRBJ2-1; 8 bases align to TRBD1. The CDR3 runs to 14 residues. V shed 1 base and J 3 bases; nucleotides not matched to a gene: 2. Per the germline V gene, CDR1 is SQVTM and CDR2 is ANQGSEA. The CDR3 is CSVEGTGGYNEQFF. CDR3 nucleotide sequence: TGCAGCGTTGAAGGTACAGGGGGCTACAATGAGCAGTTCTTC.

The rearrangement joins TRBV15 to TRBJ2-1; D is perhaps TRBD1 (6 bases). Trimming removed 4 bases at V and 0 bases at J, with 13 bases between. This CDR3 is built from 16 residues. Germline V gene data show CDR1 as LNHNV and CDR2 as YYDKDF (reference sequence). The CDR3 reads CATSTRQDSSYNEQFF. The CDR3 coding sequence is TGTGCCACCAGCACTCGACAGGATAGCTCCTACAATGAGCAGTTCTTC. The entire variable domain, with the rest obtained from reference TRBV15 and TRBJ2-1, is as follows: DAMVIQNPRYQVTQFGKPVTLSCSQTLNHNVMYWYQQKSSQAPKLLFHYYDKDFNNEADTPDNFQSRRPNTSFCFLDIRSPGLGDTAMYLCATSTRQDSSYNEQFFGPGTRLTVL.

This clone was counted a single time. This sequence joins TRBV7-2 and TRBJ1-5; 8 bases are a match to TRBD1. This CDR3 has 16 amino acids. With 5 bases clipped from V and 4 bases from J, the junction kept 10 bases outside the gene matches. The germline V gene encodes CDR1 SGHTA and CDR2 FQGNSA. The DNA for the CDR3 is TGTGCCAGCAGCCCGATGACAGGGGAAATAAATCAGCCCCAGCATTTT. Encoded protein: CASSPMTGEINQPQHF.

CDR3 sequence (DNA): TGTGCCAGCAGCTTGGTACAGGGCGTAGGCGAGCAGTACTTC. It translates to CASSLVQGVGEQYF. This chain joins TRBV5-6 and TRBJ2-7, with a tentative D call TRBD1 (6 bases). CDR3 length: 14 residues. Germline V lookup: CDR1 SGHDT, CDR2 YYEEEE. Deletions cut 0 bases from V and 6 bases from J, with 13 bases between. The full variable domain, completed using reference TRBV5-6 and TRBJ2-7, is DAGVTQSPTHLIKTRGQQVTLRCSPKSGHDTVSWYQQALGQGPQFIFQYYEEEERQRGNFPDRFSGHQFPNYSSELNVNALLLGDSALYLCASSLVQGVGEQYFGPGTRLTVT.

As for this clone: Other nucleotide sequences from this sample produce the same CDR3. This rearrangement joins TRBV10-3 to TRBJ1-5, with 8 positions matching TRBD1. Trimming took 2 bases from V and 4 from J; bases not matched to a gene: 4. This CDR3 spans 15 amino acids. The V gene's germline CDR1 is ENHRY and CDR2 SYGVKD. The CDR3 sequence: CAISEDRGGNQPQHF. The CDR3 coding sequence is TGTGCCATCAGTGAGGACAGGGGAGGTAATCAGCCCCAGCATTTT.

CDR3 in amino acids: CASSELRFYEQFF. The CDR3 nucleotides read TGTGCCAGCAGTGAATTGCGCTTTTATGAGCAGTTCTTC. J is TRBJ2-1 and V is TRBV25-1, with no clear D. Germline V CDR1 and CDR2: MGHDK, SYGVNS. Deletions cut 1 base from V and 8 bases from J, with 9 bases between. This CDR3 spans 13 amino acids.

This chain joins TRBV7-2 and TRBJ1-5; D is perhaps TRBD1 (6 bases). This CDR3 is 15 amino acids long. Trimming shortened V by 5 bases and J by 1 base, and 12 bases separated the two germline ends. Germline loops: CDR1 SGHTA, CDR2 FQGNSA. CDR3 coding DNA: TGTGCCAGCAGCCCAAGGGGGATCAGCAATCAGCCCCAGCATTTT. It translates to CASSPRGISNQPQHF.

The chain has TRBV6-6 and TRBJ2-5; possible D gene TRBD2, 6 bases. The germline V gene encodes CDR1 MNHNY and CDR2 SVGAGI (reference sequence). Trimming stripped 5 bases from V and 3 bases from J, with 16 bases between. There are 15 residues in the CDR3. CDR3 in amino acids: CASSTPGLRKETQYF. DNA for the CDR3: TGTGCCAGCAGTACCCCGGGACTGAGAAAAGAGACCCAGTACTTC.

Only one count was recorded for this clone. The rearrangement joins TRBV29-1 to TRBJ2-7; D is perhaps TRBD2 (6 bases). The germline CDR1 and CDR2 sequences are SQVTM and ANQGSEA. The germline V and J ends were trimmed by 4 bases and 0 bases, with 7 bases remaining between them. The CDR3 is made up of 12 amino acids. Here the CDR3 DNA reads TGCAGCGTTGCGACTAGCTCCTACGAGCAGTACTTC. It specifies CSVATSSYEQYF.

The chain combines TRBV6-5 with TRBJ1-3; maybe TRBD1 (6 bases). The length of the CDR3 is 14 residues. The germline gives CDR1 MNHEY, CDR2 SVGAGI. Trimming removed 5 bases at V and 0 bases at J, with 8 bases between. CDR3: CASSRQVSGNTIYF. The CDR3 DNA reads TGTGCCAGCAGTCGACAGGTCTCTGGAAACACCATATATTTT.

This chain joins TRBV4-1 and TRBJ1-6, with unresolved D. CDR3 length equals 20 residues. Germline CDR1 MGHRA, CDR2 YSYEKL. Trimming removed 1 base from V and 0 bases from J, with 19 bases in between. The CDR3 region is CASSQASHEGTSSYNSPLHF. In DNA form, the CDR3 reads TGCGCCAGCAGCCAAGCCTCCCATGAGGGTACGAGCTCCTATAATTCACCCCTCCACTTT.

V gene TRBV6-6 combines with J gene TRBJ2-7, with a possible D match to TRBD1 (7 bases). Germline V gives CDR1 MNHNY, CDR2 SVGAGI (reference sequence). The V end was cut by 6 bases, the J end by 4 bases, with 16 bases between. This CDR3 is built from 14 residues. The chain's CDR3 is CASRPTGDWYEQYF. The CDR3 bases are TGTGCCAGCAGGCCCACAGGGGACTGGTACGAGCAGTACTTC.

The chain combines TRBV19 with TRBJ1-2, with D unclear. CDR3 size: 13 residues. V gave up 5 bases and J gave up 4 bases, with 11 bases separating them. Germline assignment: CDR1 LNHDA and CDR2 SQIVND (reference sequence). The CDR3 spells CASSPGIFYGYTF. Written as DNA, the CDR3 is TGTGCCAGTAGTCCCGGGATCTTCTATGGCTACACCTTC. Drawing the rest from reference TRBV19 and TRBJ1-2, the complete variable domain is DGGITQSPKYLFRKEGQNVTLSCEQNLNHDAMYWYRQDPGQGLRLIYYSQIVNDFQKGDIAEGYSVSREKKESFPLTVTSAQKNPTAFYLCASSPGIFYGYTFGSGTRLTVV.

The chain recombines TRBV7-9 with TRBJ2-7; 9 nucleotides agree with TRBD1. Per germline, CDR1 SEHNR and CDR2 FQNEAQ (reference sequence). V gave up 1 base and J gave up 5 bases; unmatched junction bases: 6. The CDR3 spans 15 residues. CDR3 protein: CASSLEGQGRNEQYF. The CDR3 nucleotides are TGTGCCAGCAGCTTAGAGGGACAGGGCAGGAACGAGCAGTACTTC.

The chain employs TRBV28 and TRBJ2-3, with TRBD1 as a possible D gene (5 bases). The CDR3 loop spans 16 amino acids. Germline V CDR1 and CDR2: MDHEN, SYDVKM. V gave up 7 bases and J gave up 2 bases, with 19 bases separating them. The chain's CDR3 is CASTREAQRLTDTQYF. The CDR3, as DNA: TGTGCCAGCACCAGGGAAGCCCAGAGGCTCACAGATACGCAGTATTTT.

The chain carries TRBV27 and TRBJ2-1; maybe TRBD1 (5 bases). CDR1 is MNHEY and CDR2 is SMNVEV in the germline V gene (reference sequence). The CDR3 length is 14 residues. The germline V and J ends were trimmed by 4 bases and 2 bases, with 9 bases remaining between them. In DNA form, the CDR3 reads TGTGCCAGCAGTTATGCAGGGCCCTACAATGAGCAGTTCTTC. Translated: CASSYAGPYNEQFF.

The CDR3 DNA follows: TGTGCCAGCAGCGTTGGGGCTAGCTCCTACGAGCAGTACTTC. Protein: CASSVGASSYEQYF. This sequence joins TRBV9 and TRBJ2-7, with a possible D match to TRBD1 (5 bases). CDR3 length: 14 amino acids. The germline gives CDR1 SGDLS, CDR2 YYNGEE. With 2 bases removed from V and 0 bases from J, the gap between germline ends came to 9 bases.

The chain recombines TRBV25-1 with TRBJ1-1; D remains ambiguous. Between the trimmed V and J ends, which lost 0 bases and 2 bases, there was a span of 10 bases. Germline CDR1 reads MGHDK; CDR2 reads SYGVNS. The CDR3 is made up of 15 amino acids. This CDR3 is CASSEYLGRNTEAFF. The CDR3 DNA follows: TGTGCCAGCAGTGAATATTTAGGGAGAAACACTGAAGCTTTCTTT.